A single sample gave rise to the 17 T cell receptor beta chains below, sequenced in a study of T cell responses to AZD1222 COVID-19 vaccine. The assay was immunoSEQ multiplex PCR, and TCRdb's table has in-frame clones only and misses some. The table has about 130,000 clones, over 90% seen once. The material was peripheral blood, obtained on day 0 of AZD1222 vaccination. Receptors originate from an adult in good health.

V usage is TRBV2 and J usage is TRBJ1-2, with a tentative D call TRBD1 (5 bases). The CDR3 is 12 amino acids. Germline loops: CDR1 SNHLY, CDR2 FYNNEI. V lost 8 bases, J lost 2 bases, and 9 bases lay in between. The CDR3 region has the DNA TGTGCCAGCCGTACAGGAAACTATGGCTACACCTTC. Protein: CASRTGNYGYTF.

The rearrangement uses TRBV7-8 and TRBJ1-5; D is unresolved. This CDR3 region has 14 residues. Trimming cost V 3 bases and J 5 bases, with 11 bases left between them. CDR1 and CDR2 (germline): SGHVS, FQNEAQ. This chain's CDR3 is CASSFIPEDQPQHF. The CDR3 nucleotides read TGTGCCAGCAGCTTTATTCCTGAGGATCAGCCCCAGCATTTT.

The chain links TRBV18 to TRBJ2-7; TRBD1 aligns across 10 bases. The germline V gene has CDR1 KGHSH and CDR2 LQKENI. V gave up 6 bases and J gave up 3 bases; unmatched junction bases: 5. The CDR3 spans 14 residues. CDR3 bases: TGTGCCAGCTCTCCCGGGACAGGGGACTACGAGCAGTACTTC. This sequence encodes CASSPGTGDYEQYF.

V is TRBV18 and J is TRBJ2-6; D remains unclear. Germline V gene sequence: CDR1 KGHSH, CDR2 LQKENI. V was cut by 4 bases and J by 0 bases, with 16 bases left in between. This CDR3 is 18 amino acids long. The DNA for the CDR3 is TGTGCCAGCTCACTCACAAGGACCGTTAGCTCTGGGGCCAACGTCCTGACTTTC. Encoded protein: CASSLTRTVSSGANVLTF.

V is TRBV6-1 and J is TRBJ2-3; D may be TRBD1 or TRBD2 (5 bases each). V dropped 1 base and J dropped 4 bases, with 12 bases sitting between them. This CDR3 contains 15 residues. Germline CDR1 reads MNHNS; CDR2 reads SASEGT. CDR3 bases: TGTGCCAGCAGTGAAGGAGGGCAGGGCTCAGATACGCAGTATTTT. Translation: CASSEGGQGSDTQYF.

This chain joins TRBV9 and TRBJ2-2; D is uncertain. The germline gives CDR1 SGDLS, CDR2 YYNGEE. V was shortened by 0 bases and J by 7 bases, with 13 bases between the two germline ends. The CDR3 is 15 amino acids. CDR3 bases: TGTGCCAGCAGCGTAGGGTCTCGTCCCGTCGGGGAGCTGTTTTTT. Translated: CASSVGSRPVGELFF.

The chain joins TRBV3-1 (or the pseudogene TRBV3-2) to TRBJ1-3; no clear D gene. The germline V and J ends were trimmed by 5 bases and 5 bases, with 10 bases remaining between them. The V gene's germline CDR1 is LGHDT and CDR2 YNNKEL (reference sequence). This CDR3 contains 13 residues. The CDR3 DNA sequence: TGTGCCAGCAGCACGAACGCGAGAAACACCATATATTTT. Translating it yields CASSTNARNTIYF.

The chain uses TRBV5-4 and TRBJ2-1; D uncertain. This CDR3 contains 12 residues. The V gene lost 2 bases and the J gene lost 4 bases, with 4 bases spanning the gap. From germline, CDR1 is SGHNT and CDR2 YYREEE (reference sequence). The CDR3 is CASSFQYNEQFF. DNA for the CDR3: TGTGCCAGCAGCTTCCAATACAATGAGCAGTTCTTC.

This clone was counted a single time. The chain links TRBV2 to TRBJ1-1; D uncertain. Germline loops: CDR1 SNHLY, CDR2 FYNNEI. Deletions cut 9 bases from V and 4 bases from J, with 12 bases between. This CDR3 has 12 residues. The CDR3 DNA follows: TGTGCCAGGGTATTATTGGGCACTGAAGCTTTCTTT. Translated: CARVLLGTEAFF.

The CDR3 here is CASSRQGGLSNQPQHF. The CDR3 DNA is TGTGCCAGCTCACGACAGGGAGGTCTCAGCAATCAGCCCCAGCATTTT. The chain has TRBV18 and TRBJ1-5; 7 nucleotides align to TRBD1. The ends lost 4 bases at V and 1 base at J; junction bases unmatched: 7. The CDR3 runs to 16 residues. The germline V gene encodes CDR1 KGHSH and CDR2 LQKENI.

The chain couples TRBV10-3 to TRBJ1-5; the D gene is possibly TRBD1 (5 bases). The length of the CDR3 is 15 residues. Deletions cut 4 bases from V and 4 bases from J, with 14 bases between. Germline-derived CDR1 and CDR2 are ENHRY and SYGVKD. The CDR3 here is CAISGSGTQNQPQHF. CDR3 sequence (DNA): TGTGCCATCAGTGGCTCCGGGACCCAAAATCAGCCCCAGCATTTT.

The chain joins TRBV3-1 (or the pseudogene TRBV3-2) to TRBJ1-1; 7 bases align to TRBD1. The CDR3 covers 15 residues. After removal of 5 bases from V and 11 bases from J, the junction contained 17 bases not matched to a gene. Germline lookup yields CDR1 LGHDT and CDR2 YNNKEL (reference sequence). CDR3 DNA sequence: TGTGCCAGCAGCTACTTTTCGACAGGGTTTTCGTGGGCTTTCTTT. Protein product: CASSYFSTGFSWAFF.

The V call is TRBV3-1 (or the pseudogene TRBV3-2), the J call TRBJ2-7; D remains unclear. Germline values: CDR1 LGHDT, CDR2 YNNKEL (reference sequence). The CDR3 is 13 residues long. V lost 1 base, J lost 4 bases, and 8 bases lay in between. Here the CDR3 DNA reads TGTGCCAGCAGCCAAGGGGAATGGTACGAGCAGTACTTC. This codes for CASSQGEWYEQYF.

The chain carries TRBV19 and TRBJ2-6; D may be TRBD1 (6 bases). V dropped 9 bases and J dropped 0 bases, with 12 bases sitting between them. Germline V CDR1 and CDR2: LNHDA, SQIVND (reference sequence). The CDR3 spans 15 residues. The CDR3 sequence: CASSVGASGANVLTF. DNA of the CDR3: TGTGCCAGCTCAGTGGGGGCCTCTGGGGCCAACGTCCTGACTTTC.

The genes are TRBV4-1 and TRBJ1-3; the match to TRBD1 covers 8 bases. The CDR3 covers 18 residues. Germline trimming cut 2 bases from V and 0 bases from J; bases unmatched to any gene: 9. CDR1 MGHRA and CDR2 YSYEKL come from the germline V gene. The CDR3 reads CASSQPRDRTFSGNTIYF. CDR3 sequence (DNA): TGCGCCAGCAGCCAACCTAGGGACAGGACGTTCTCTGGAAACACCATATATTTT.

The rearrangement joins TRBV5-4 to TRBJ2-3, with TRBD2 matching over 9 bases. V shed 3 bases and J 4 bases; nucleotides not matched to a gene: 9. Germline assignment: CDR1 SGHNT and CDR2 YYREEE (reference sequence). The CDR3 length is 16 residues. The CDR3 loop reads CASSSEGRGGSDTQYF. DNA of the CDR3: TGTGCCAGCAGCTCCGAGGGGCGGGGGGGTTCAGATACGCAGTATTTT.

Here the CDR3 DNA reads TGTGCCATCAGGGGGGACAGGGAGAAGCCCCAGCATTTT. It specifies CAIRGDREKPQHF. The V gene is TRBV10-3, the J gene TRBJ1-5; the match to TRBD1 covers 9 bases. Germline assignment: CDR1 ENHRY and CDR2 SYGVKD. The V and J ends lost 6 bases and 8 bases, in that order; junction bases with no gene match: 5. This CDR3 region has 13 residues.